This TCR beta chain was retrieved from a study of blood T cell repertoires in COVID-19. Study overall: Samples taken during acute and convalescent COVID-19 were collected in the United States, Italy and Spain. Nucleic acid was either cDNA or gDNA, and it came from T cells, B-cell-depleted T cells, or PBMCs.

The CDR3 extends over 17 amino acids. V was cut by 4 bases and J by 0 bases, with 19 bases left in between. Germline-derived CDR1 and CDR2 are ENHRY and SYGVKD. Per the original methods: The authors estimated nucleated cell counts from reference gene primer amplification. Libraries were prepared by immunoSEQ multiplex PCR; TCRdb keeps only in-frame clonotypes and omits some of them. That table is the source of V, J and clone size, and D and trimming were worked out from the DNA. Of under 150,000 clones listed, 65% to 85% were seen once; the top ten hold less than 2%. The V gene is TRBV10-3, the J gene TRBJ2-7, with a tentative D call TRBD2 (5 bases). Source material: peripheral blood. This TCR came from a man aged 45-65 years with acute or convalescent COVID-19. For the CDR3, the DNA is TGTGCCATCAGTGGCCCTCTCGCGGGCAAAAACTCCTACGAGCAGTACTTC. It yields the protein CAISGPLAGKNSYEQYF.